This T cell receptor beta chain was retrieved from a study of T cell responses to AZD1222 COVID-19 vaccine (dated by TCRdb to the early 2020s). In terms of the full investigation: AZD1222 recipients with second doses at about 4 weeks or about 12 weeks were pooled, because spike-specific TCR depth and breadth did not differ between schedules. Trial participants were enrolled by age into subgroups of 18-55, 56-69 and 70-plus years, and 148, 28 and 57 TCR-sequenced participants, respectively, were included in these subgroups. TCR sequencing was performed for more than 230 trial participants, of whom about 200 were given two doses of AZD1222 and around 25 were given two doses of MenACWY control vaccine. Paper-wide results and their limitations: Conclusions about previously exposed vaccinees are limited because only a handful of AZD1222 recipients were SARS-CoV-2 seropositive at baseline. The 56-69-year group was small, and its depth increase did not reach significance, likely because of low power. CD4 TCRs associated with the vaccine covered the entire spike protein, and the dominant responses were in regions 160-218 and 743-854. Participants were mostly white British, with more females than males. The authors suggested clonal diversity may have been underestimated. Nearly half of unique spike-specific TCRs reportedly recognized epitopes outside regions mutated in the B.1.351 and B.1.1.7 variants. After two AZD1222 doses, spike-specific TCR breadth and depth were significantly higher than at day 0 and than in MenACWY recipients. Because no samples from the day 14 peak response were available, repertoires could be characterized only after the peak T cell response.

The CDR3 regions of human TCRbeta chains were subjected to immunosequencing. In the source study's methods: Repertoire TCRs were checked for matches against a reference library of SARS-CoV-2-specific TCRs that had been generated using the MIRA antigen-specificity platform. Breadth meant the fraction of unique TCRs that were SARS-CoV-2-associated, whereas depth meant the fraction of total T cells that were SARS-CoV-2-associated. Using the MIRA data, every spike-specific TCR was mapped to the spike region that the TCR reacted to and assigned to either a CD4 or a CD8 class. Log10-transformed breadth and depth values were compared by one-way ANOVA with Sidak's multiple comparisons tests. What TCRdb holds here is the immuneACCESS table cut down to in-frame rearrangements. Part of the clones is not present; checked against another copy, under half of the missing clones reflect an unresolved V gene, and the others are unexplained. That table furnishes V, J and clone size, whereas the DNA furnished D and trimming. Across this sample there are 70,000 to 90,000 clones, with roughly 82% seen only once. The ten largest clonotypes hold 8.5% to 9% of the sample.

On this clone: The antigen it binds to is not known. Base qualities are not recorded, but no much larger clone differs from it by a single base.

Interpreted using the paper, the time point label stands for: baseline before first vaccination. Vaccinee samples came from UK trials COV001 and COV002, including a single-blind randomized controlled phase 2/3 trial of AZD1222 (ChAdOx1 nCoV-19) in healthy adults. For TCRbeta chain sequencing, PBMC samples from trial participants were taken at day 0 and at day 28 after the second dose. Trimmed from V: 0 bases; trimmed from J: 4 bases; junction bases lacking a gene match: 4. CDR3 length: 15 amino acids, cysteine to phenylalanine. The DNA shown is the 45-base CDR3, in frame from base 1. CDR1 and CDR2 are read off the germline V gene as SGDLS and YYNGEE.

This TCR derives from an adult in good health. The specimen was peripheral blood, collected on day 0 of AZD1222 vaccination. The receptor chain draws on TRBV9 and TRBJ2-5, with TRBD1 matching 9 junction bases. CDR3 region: CASSVETGGGETQYF. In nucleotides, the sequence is TGTGCCAGCAGCGTAGAAACAGGGGGCGGAGAGACCCAGTACTTC.